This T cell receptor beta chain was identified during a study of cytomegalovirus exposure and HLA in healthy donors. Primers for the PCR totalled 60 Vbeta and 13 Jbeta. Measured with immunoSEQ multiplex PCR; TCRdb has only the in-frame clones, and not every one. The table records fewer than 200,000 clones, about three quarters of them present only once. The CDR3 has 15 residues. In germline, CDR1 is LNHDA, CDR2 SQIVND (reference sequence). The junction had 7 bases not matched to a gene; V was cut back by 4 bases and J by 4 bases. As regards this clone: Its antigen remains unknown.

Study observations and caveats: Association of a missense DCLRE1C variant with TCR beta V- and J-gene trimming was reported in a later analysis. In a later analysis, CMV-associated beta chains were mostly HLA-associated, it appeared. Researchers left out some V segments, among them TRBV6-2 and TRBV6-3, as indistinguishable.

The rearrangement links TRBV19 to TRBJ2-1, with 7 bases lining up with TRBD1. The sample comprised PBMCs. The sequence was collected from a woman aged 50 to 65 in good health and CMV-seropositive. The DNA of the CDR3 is TGTGCCAGTAGTACACAGGGGCGAATTTACAATGAGCAGTTCTTC. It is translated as CASSTQGRIYNEQFF.